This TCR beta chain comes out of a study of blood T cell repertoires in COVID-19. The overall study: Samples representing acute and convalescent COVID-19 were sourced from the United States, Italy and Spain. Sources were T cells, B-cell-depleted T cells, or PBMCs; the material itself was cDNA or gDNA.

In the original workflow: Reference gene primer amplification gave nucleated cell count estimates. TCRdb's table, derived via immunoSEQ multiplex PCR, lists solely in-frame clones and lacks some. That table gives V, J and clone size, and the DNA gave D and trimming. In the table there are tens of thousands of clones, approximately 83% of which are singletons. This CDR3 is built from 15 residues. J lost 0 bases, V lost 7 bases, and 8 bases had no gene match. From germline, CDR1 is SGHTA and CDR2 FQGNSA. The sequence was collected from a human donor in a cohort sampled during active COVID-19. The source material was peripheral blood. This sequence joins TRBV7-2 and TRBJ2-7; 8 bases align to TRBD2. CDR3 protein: CASIPSGHSSYEQYF. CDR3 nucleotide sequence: TGTGCCAGCATACCTAGCGGGCACAGCTCCTACGAGCAGTACTTC. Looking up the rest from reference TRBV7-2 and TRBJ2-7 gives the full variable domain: GAGVSQSPSNKVTEKGKDVELRCDPISGHTALYWYRQSLGQGLEFLIYFQGNSAPDKSGLPSDRFSAERTGGSVSTLTIQRTQQEDSAVYLCASIPSGHSSYEQYFGPGTRLTVT.